This TCR beta chain was recovered during a study of shared clonotypes between healthy human individuals. Study-wide points: Researchers sampled blood only, noting tissue repertoires likely differ.

In its sample, this clone was seen once. Its specificity is not known. In the original processing: ImmunoSEQ yielded junction-only sequences lacking quality scores, so filtering differed. Sequencing used immunoSEQ multiplex PCR; TCRdb keeps in-frame clones, though not all of them. For V, J and clone size, that table is used; D and trimming come from the DNA. This sample has more than 400,000 clones, with over 70% found just once. CDR1 is SEHNR, CDR2 FQNEAQ, per germline (reference sequence). The CDR3 totals 15 residues. V lost 5 bases, J lost 2 bases, and 13 bases lay in between. Genomic DNA of unsorted samples came from 85 million to 95 million PBMCs.

This TCR was sampled from a middle-aged woman in good health. Some clones in this sample may be carry-over from other donors' samples. V usage is TRBV7-9 and J usage is TRBJ1-5; TRBD1 is a possible D gene (6 bases). Material: PBMCs. The CDR3 DNA is TGTGCCAGCAGCCCAACAGGGACCGGCAATCAGCCCCAGCATTTT. Translated: CASSPTGTGNQPQHF.